These 5 T cell receptor beta chains were sequenced from one sample in a study of CD8+ T cells in alopecia areata. Those with alopecia areata gave lesional scalp punch biopsies and peripheral blood. RNA extraction was followed by reverse transcription into cDNA, which acted as the sequencing template. Clones were read by immunoSEQ multiplex PCR, and TCRdb kept only the in-frame ones, dropping some. This sample has just over 5,500 clones, with about 60% found just once. Here the sequenced sample was skin, taken at week 0. The source of these receptors is a human donor with alopecia areata.

The chain has TRBV19 and TRBJ1-5; D uncertain. The germline CDR1 and CDR2 sequences are LNHDA and SQIVND (reference sequence). V dropped 3 bases and J dropped 6 bases, with 12 bases sitting between them. The CDR3 length is 14 residues. CDR3 residues: CASSMAPGGQPQHF. CDR3 nucleotide sequence: TGTGCCAGTAGTATGGCCCCCGGTGGTCAGCCCCAGCATTTT.

V usage is TRBV6-5 and J usage is TRBJ1-2, with unresolved D. V dropped 0 bases and J dropped 3 bases, with 8 bases sitting between them. CDR1 is MNHEY, CDR2 SVGAGI, per germline. This CDR3 region has 14 residues. In nucleotides, the CDR3 is TGTGCCAGCAGTTACTCGGGCAGTTACTATGGCTACACCTTC. It codes for CASSYSGSYYGYTF.

The chain employs TRBV29-1 and TRBJ2-2; D may be TRBD1 or TRBD2 (6 bases each). Trimming shortened V by 5 bases and J by 6 bases, and 10 bases separated the two germline ends. CDR3 length: 12 residues. Germline values: CDR1 SQVTM, CDR2 ANQGSEA. The CDR3 is CSVHGGPGELFF. The CDR3 nucleotides read TGCAGCGTTCACGGGGGCCCCGGGGAGCTGTTTTTT.

This clone was picked up a small number of times. The V gene is TRBV6-5, the J gene TRBJ1-6; unclear D gene. V lost 7 bases, J lost 9 bases, and 13 bases lay in between. This CDR3 is 13 amino acids long. CDR1 and CDR2 (germline): MNHEY, SVGAGI. CDR3 protein: CASTPIGSSPLHF. In DNA, the CDR3 is TGTGCCAGCACCCCTATAGGCAGTTCACCCCTCCACTTT.

The chain has TRBV12-5 and TRBJ1-2; D remains ambiguous. Trimming left V 2 bases short and J 1 base short, with 20 bases between. CDR3 size: 18 residues. Germline V gives CDR1 LGHNT, CDR2 FRNRAP. The CDR3 region has the DNA TGTGCTAGTGGTTTGCCGCCCCATCGCTTCCCTTATAACTATGGCTACACCTTC. This sequence encodes CASGLPPHRFPYNYGYTF. Based on the CDR3 plus reference TRBV12-5 and TRBJ1-2, the full variable domain is DARVTQTPRHKVTEMGQEVTMRCQPILGHNTVFWYRQTMMQGLELLAYFRNRAPLDDSGMPKDRFSAEMPDATLATLKIQPSEPRDSAVYFCASGLPPHRFPYNYGYTFGSGTRLTVV.